In this sample, the clone carrying this TCR beta chain turned up a few times. Its antigen is currently unknown. Bulk tumor genomic DNA served as template, at roughly 600 ng per sample. Biopsies that were spaced far apart were taken, several per primary tumor, during surgery. Samples came from untreated patients having curative surgery for newly diagnosed non-small cell lung cancer. Each donor was a newly diagnosed non-small cell lung cancer patient undergoing surgery with curative intent. The CDR3 is made up of 12 amino acids. Trimming removed 0 bases at V and 9 bases at J, with 7 bases between. Per germline, CDR1 SGHDT and CDR2 YYEEEE. The data were obtained in a study of immune heterogeneity within non-small cell lung tumors. Across the study: Of the tumors, 4 were squamous cell, 9 to 10 non-squamous, and 1 not otherwise specified. Findings and limits, study-wide: Significant yet moderate, the positive correlation between local T-cell clonality and local tumor mutational burden reached an R of approximately 0.32. Individual patients mostly differed in their high-frequency T-cell receptor beta clonotypes.

The authors amplified TCR beta CDR3 by multiplex PCR with 32 V and 13 J primers. One entry per CDR3 protein, called by TCRdb with MiXCR from the multiplex PCR reads. The sample carries 12,000 to 15,000 distinct CDR3 sequences, around 30% recorded once. The source is a woman between 45 and 60 years old with non-small cell lung cancer. V usage is TRBV5-6 and J usage is TRBJ2-1; D gene ambiguous. The sample taken for sequencing was lung tumor tissue. For the CDR3, the DNA is TGTGCCAGCAGCTTGGGGGTAGGTGAGCAGTTCTTC. Translated: CASSLGVGEQFF.